This entry features one TCR beta chain sequence. Germline V CDR1 and CDR2: SGHDT, YYEEEE. The CDR3 has 15 residues. V lost 2 bases, J lost 6 bases, and 6 bases stayed unmatched. Primers used in a second PCR of about 6 to 11 cycles were a sample-barcoded 5' primer and a J-beta primer mix. TCRdb re-called the 5' RACE reads with MiXCR, one entry per CDR3 protein. The repertoire holds 780,000 or so distinct CDR3 sequences, with around 25% as singletons. The data originate from a study of blood T cells in healthy people across ages. The sample was also reused in another study, on T cells of mothers and their children.

Sequenced material: blood. The rearrangement links TRBV5-6 to TRBJ2-1, with 9 bases that match TRBD2. The receptor comes from a boy aged 10-17 years in good health. CDR3 residues: CASSFASGASNEQFF. As DNA, the CDR3 is TGTGCCAGCAGCTTTGCTAGCGGGGCCAGCAATGAGCAGTTCTTC.